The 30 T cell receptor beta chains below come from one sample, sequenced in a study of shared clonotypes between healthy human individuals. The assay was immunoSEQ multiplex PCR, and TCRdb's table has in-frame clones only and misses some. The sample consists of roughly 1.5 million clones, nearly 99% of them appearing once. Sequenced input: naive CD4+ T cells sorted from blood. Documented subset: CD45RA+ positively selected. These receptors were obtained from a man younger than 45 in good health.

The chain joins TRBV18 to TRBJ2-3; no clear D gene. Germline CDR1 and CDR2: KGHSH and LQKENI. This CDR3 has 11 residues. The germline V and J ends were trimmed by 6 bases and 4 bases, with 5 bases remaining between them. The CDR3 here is CASSGADTQYF. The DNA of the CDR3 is TGTGCCAGCTCTGGGGCAGATACGCAGTATTTT.

CDR3 sequence: CASSLWQGVTYNEQFF. The CDR3 bases are TGTGCCAGCAGTTTATGGCAGGGAGTAACGTACAATGAGCAGTTCTTC. J is TRBJ2-1 and V is TRBV27; D tentatively reads TRBD1 or TRBD2 (5 bases each). The germline V and J ends were trimmed by 1 base and 4 bases, with 14 bases remaining between them. This CDR3 comprises 16 residues. Germline CDR1 and CDR2: MNHEY and SMNVEV (reference sequence).

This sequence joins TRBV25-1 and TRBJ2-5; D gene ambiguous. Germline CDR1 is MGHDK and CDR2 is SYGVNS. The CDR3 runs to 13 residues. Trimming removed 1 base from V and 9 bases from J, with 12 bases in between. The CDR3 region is CASSESPGRAQYF. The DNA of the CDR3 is TGTGCCAGCAGTGAATCTCCCGGAAGGGCCCAGTACTTC. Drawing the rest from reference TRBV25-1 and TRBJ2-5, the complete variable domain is EADIYQTPRYLVIGTGKKITLECSQTMGHDKMYWYQQDPGMELHLIHYSYGVNSTEKGDLSSESTVSRIRTEHFPLTLESARPSHTSQYLCASSESPGRAQYFGPGTRLLVL.

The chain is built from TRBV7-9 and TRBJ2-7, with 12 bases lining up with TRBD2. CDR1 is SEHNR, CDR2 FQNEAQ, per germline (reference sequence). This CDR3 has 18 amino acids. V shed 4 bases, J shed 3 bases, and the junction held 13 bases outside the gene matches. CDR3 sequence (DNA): TGTGCCAGCAGCTCTAGTAGGGGGAGACTAGCGGGAGACTACGAGCAGTACTTC. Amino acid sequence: CASSSSRGRLAGDYEQYF. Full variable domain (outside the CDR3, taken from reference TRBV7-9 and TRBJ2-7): DTGVSQNPRHKITKRGQNVTFRCDPISEHNRLYWYRQTLGQGPEFLTYFQNEAQLEKSRLLSDRFSAERPKGSFSTLEIQRTEQGDSAMYLCASSSSRGRLAGDYEQYFGPGTRLTVT.

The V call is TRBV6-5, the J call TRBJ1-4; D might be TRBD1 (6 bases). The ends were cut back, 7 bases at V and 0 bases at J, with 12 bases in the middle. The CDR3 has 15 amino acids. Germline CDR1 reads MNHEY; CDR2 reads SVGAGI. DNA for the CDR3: TGTGCCAGCAACAGGGACGCCGCAACTAATGAAAAACTGTTTTTT. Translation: CASNRDAATNEKLFF.

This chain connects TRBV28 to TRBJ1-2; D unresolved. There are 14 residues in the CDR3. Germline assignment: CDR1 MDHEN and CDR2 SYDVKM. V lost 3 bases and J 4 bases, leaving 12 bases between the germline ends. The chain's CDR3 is CASSFPSAAYGYTF. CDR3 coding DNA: TGTGCCAGCAGTTTCCCCTCGGCAGCCTATGGCTACACCTTC.

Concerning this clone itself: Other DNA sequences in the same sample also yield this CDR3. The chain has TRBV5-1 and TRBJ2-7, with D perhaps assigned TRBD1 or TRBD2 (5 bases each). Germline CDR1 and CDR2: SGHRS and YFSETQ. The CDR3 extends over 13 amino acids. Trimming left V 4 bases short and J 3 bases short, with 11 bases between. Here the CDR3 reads CASSPGPGYEQYF. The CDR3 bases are TGCGCCAGCAGCCCGGGGCCCGGCTACGAGCAGTACTTC.

The DNA for the CDR3 is TGTGCCAGTAGTAAAAGACAGGGGGTTAGATCCTACGAGCAGTACTTC. This encodes CASSKRQGVRSYEQYF. The chain uses TRBV19 and TRBJ2-7; 9 bases match TRBD1. The CDR3 covers 16 residues. Germline V lookup: CDR1 LNHDA, CDR2 SQIVND (reference sequence). The J segment lost 1 base and the V segment lost 4 bases, leaving 8 bases of the junction unmatched. The full variable domain, with the rest looked up from reference TRBV19 and TRBJ2-7, is DGGITQSPKYLFRKEGQNVTLSCEQNLNHDAMYWYRQDPGQGLRLIYYSQIVNDFQKGDIAEGYSVSREKKESFPLTVTSAQKNPTAFYLCASSKRQGVRSYEQYFGPGTRLTVT.

The CDR3 protein is CASSLKRNNEQFF. In nucleotides, the CDR3 is TGTGCCAGCAGCTTGAAGCGGAACAATGAGCAGTTCTTC. J is TRBJ2-1 and V is TRBV5-4; D is perhaps TRBD2 (5 bases). V lost 1 base and J 5 bases, leaving 7 bases between the germline ends. The germline CDR1 and CDR2 sequences are SGHNT and YYREEE (reference sequence). The CDR3 is 13 residues long.

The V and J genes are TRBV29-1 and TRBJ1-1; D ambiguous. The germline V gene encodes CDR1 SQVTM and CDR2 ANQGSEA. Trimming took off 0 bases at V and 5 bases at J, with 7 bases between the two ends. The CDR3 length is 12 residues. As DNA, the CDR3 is TGCAGCGTTGAAGATCTAGGGACTGAAGCTTTCTTT. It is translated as CSVEDLGTEAFF.

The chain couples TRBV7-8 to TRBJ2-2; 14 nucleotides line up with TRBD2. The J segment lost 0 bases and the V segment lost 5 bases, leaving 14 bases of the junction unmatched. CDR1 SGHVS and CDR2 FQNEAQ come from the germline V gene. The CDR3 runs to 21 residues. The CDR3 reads CASSRTGLAGVKPSNTGELFF. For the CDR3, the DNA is TGTGCCAGCAGCCGAACGGGACTAGCGGGAGTAAAACCATCGAACACCGGGGAGCTGTTTTTT.

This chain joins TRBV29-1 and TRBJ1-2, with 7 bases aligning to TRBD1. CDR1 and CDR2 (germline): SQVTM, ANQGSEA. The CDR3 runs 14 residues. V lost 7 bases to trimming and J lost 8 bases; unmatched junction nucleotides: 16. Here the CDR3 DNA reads TGCAGCGAACATAATATACAGGGGAACGGCGGCTACACCTTC. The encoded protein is CSEHNIQGNGGYTF.

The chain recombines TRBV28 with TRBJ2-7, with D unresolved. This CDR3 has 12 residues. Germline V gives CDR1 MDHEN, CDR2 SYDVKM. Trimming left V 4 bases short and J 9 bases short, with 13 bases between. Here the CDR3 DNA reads TGTGCCAGCAGTTACAGACCCGCAGGGCAGTACTTC. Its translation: CASSYRPAGQYF.

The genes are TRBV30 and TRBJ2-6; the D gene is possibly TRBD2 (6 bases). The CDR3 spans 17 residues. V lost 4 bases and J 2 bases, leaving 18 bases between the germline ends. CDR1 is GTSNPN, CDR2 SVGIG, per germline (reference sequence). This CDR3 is CAWKPMAGRTGANVLTF. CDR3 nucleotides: TGTGCCTGGAAACCCATGGCAGGGAGGACTGGGGCCAACGTCCTGACTTTC.

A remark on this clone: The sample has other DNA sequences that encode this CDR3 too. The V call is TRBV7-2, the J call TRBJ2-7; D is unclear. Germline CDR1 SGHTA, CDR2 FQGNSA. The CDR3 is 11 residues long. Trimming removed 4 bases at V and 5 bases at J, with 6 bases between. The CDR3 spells CASSSLNEQYF. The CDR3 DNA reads TGTGCCAGCAGCTCATTGAACGAGCAGTACTTC.

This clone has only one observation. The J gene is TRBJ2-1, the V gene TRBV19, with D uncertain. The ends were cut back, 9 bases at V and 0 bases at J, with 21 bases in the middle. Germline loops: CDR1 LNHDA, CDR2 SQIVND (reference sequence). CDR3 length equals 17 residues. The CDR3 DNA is TGTGCCAGCCGGAACCAGAGGCAACAGACCTCCTACAATGAGCAGTTCTTC. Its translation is CASRNQRQQTSYNEQFF. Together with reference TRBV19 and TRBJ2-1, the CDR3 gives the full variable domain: DGGITQSPKYLFRKEGQNVTLSCEQNLNHDAMYWYRQDPGQGLRLIYYSQIVNDFQKGDIAEGYSVSREKKESFPLTVTSAQKNPTAFYLCASRNQRQQTSYNEQFFGPGTRLTVL.

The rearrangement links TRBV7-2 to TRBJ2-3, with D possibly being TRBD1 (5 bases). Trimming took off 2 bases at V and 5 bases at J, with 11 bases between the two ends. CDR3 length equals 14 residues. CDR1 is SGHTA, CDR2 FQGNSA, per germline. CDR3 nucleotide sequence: TGTGCCAGCAGCTTAAACAGGCCGGGAGATACGCAGTATTTT. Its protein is CASSLNRPGDTQYF.

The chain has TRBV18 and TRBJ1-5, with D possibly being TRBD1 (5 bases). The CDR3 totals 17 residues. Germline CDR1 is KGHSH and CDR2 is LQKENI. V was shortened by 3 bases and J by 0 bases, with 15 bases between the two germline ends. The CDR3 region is CASSPLGPGPSNQPQHF. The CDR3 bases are TGTGCCAGCTCACCGCTTGGACCGGGACCTAGCAATCAGCCCCAGCATTTT.

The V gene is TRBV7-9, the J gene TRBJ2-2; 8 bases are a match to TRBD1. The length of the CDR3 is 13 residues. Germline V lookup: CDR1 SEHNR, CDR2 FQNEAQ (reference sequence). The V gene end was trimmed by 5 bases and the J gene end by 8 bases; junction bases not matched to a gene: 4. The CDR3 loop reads CASSPGGLGELFF. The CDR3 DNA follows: TGTGCCAGCAGCCCAGGGGGCTTGGGGGAGCTGTTTTTT.

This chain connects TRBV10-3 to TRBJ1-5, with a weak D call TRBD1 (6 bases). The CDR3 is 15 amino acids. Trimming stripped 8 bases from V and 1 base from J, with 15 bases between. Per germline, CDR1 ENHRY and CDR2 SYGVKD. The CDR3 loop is CAISGGPLSNQPQHF. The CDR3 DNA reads TGTGCCATCTCGGGGGGCCCCCTGAGCAATCAGCCCCAGCATTTT.

The CDR3 protein is CASSLYRGLNGNTIYF. In nucleotides, the CDR3 is TGTGCCAGCAGCCTTTACAGGGGGCTGAATGGAAACACCATATATTTT. V gene TRBV7-6 combines with J gene TRBJ1-3; 9 bases are shared with TRBD1. The CDR3 extends over 16 amino acids. CDR1 and CDR2 (germline): SGHVS, FNYEAQ. The V segment lost 5 bases and the J segment 3 bases; nucleotides outside the gene matches: 8.

In nucleotides, the CDR3 is TGTGCCAGCAGAGCTTACGGGACAGGGGATGAAGCTTTCTTT. The encoded protein is CASRAYGTGDEAFF. This chain connects TRBV5-5 to TRBJ1-1; 10 bases line up with TRBD1. Germline CDR1 and CDR2: SGHKS and YYEKEE (reference sequence). The CDR3 spans 14 residues. With V trimmed by 5 bases and J by 7 bases, 8 bases remained unmatched. Based on the CDR3 plus reference TRBV5-5 and TRBJ1-1, the full variable domain is DAGVTQSPTHLIKTRGQQVTLRCSPISGHKSVSWYQQVLGQGPQFIFQYYEKEERGRGNFPDRFSARQFPNYSSELNVNALLLGDSALYLCASRAYGTGDEAFFGQGTRLTVV.

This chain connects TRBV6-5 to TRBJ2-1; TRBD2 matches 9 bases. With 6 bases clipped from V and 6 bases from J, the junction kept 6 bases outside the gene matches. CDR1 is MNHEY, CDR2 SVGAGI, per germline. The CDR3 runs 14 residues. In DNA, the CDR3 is TGTGCCAGCAGGTTACTAGCGGGTAGCAATGAGCAGTTCTTC. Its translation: CASRLLAGSNEQFF.

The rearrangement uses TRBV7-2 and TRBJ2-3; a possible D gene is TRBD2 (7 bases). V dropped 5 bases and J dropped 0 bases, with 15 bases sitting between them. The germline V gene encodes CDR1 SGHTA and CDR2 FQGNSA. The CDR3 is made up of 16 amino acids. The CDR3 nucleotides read TGTGCCAGCAGCCAGGCGGGGGCAGGGAGCACAGATACGCAGTATTTT. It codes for CASSQAGAGSTDTQYF.

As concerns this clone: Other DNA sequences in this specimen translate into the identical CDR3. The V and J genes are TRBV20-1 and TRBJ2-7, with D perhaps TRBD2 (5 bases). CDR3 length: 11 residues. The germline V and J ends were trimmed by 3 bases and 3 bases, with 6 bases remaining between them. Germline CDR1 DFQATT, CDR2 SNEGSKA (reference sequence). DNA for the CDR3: TGCAGTGCTAGCGGGGACTACGAGCAGTACTTC. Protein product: CSASGDYEQYF.

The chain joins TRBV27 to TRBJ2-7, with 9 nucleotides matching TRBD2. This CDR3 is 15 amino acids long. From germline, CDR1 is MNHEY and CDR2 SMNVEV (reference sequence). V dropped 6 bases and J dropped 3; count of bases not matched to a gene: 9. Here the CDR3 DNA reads TGTGCCAGCAGACCTCGGACTAGCGCGTTCTACGAGCAGTACTTC. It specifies CASRPRTSAFYEQYF.

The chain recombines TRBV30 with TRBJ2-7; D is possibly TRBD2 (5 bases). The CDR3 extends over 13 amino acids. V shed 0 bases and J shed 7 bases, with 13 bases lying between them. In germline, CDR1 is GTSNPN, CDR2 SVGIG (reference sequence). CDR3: CAWSVRSSGEQYF. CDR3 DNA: TGTGCCTGGAGTGTACGGAGCTCGGGGGAGCAGTACTTC.

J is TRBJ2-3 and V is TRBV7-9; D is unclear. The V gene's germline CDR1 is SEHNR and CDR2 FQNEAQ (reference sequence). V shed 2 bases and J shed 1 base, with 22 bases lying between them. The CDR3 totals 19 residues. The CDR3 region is CASSLPPPQRGRGTDTQYF. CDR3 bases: TGTGCCAGCAGCTTACCCCCCCCTCAGCGCGGACGGGGCACAGATACGCAGTATTTT.

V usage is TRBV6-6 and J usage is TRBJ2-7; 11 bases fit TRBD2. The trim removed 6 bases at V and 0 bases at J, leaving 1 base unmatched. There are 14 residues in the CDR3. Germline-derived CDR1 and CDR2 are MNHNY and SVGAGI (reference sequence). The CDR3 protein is CASRTSGSSYEQYF. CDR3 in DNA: TGTGCCAGCAGAACTAGCGGGAGCTCCTACGAGCAGTACTTC.

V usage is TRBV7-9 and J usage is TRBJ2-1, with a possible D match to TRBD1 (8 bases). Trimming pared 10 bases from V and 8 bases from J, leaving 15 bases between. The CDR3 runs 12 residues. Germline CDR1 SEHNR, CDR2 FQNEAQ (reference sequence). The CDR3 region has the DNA TGTGCCACACAGGGGGGAGGGCATGAGCAGTTCTTC. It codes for CATQGGGHEQFF.